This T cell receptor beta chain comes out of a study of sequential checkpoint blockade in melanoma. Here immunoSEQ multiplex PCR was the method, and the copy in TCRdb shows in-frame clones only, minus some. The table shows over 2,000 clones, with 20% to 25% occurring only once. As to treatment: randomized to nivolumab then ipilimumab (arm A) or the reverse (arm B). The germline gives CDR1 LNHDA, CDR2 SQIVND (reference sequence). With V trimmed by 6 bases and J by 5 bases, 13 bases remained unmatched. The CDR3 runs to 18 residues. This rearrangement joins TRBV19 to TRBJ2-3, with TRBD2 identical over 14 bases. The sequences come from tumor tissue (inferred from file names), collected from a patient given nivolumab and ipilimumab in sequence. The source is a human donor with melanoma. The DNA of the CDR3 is TGTGCCAGTAGCCCTCTTAGGACTAGCGGGGGGCGGGGAGATACGCAGTATTTT. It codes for CASSPLRTSGGRGDTQYF.